The source of this T cell receptor (beta chain) is a study of shared clonotypes between healthy human individuals. For the study at large: A donor's plate count was three for CD4 naive and three for CD4 memory; CD8 naive had two and CD8 memory one. Regarding the study as a whole: The low donor count limited represented genetic and exposure-history diversity. Sampling was confined to blood; repertoires within tissues likely differ. Sharing across four donors was highest in naive CD4 (approximately 5%) and lowest in memory CD8 (around 0.4%).

The table came from immunoSEQ multiplex PCR; TCRdb's copy has only in-frame clones and leaves some out. The data show some 2.3 million clones, just over 90% seen once. Trimming stripped 2 bases from V and 0 bases from J, with 10 bases between. CDR3 length: 16 residues. The germline V gene has CDR1 MDHEN and CDR2 SYDVKM. As regards this clone: Its antigen remains unidentified.

The sequencing sample was made of naive CD4+ T cells from PBMCs. This sample's subset: CD45RA+ positively selected. This clonotype was obtained from a young man in good health. Some clones in this sample may be carry-over from other donors' samples. The rearrangement links TRBV28 to TRBJ1-4; D gene unclear. CDR3: CASSLQVAATNEKLFF. The CDR3, as DNA: TGTGCCAGCAGTTTACAGGTCGCTGCAACTAATGAAAAACTGTTTTTT.